This note documents a single T cell receptor beta chain sequence. The sample belongs to a study of blood T cells in healthy people across ages. V lost 3 bases and J lost 3; bases outside the gene matches: 14. The length of the CDR3 is 17 residues. Germline CDR1 reads SGDLS; CDR2 reads YYNGEE. A second PCR of about 7 to 11 cycles used a sample-barcoded 5' primer and a J-beta primer mix. TCRdb ran MiXCR on the 5' RACE reads and lists one entry per CDR3 protein. The sample has fewer than 2,000,000 distinct CDR3 sequences; roughly 30% are singletons. Source material: blood. V usage is TRBV9 and J usage is TRBJ2-7, with 8 positions matching TRBD1. This receptor was obtained from a woman between 25 and 40 years old in good health. The CDR3 DNA reads as TGTGCCAGCAGCGGCCGCCGGACTGTGGACAGGGTCTACGAGCAGTACTTC. Its translation: CASSGRRTVDRVYEQYF. Filled out from reference TRBV9 and TRBJ2-7, the complete variable domain reads DSGVTQTPKHLITATGQRVTLRCSPRSGDLSVYWYQQSLDQGLQFLIQYYNGEERAKGNILERFSAQQFPDLHSELNLSSLELGDSALYFCASSGRRTVDRVYEQYFGPGTRLTVT.